The clone carrying this T cell receptor (beta chain) was detected only a few times. Its antigen is undetermined. TCRdb re-analysed the reads in MiXCR, keeping a single row per CDR3 protein. The repertoire has hundreds of thousands of distinct CDR3 sequences, 20% to 25% of them found once; the top ten carry 15% to 20%. This sample was included in a study of T cell repertoires in cytomegalovirus infection. Study conclusions and caveats: Ex vivo, HLA-C-restricted CMV-specific TCR beta clonotypes prevailed over the rest of the response.

This CDR3 has 15 amino acids. Germline V lookup: CDR1 SGHDN, CDR2 FVKESK. Unmatched junction bases numbered 5, after V lost 2 bases and J lost 2 bases. This clonotype originated in a human donor in good health (CMV status not recorded). Some clones in this sample may be carry-over from other donors' samples. Sequencing input: CD8+ T cells from PBMCs. The V gene is TRBV14, the J gene TRBJ2-5; TRBD1 aligns across 7 bases. CDR3 sequence reads: CASSQPLGQQETQYF. In nucleotides, the CDR3 is TGTGCCAGCAGCCAACCACTGGGACAGCAAGAGACCCAGTACTTC.